This entry concerns a single T cell receptor (beta chain). The data stem from a study of blood T cell repertoires in COVID-19. Study overall: The cDNA or gDNA used as material had been derived from T cells, B-cell-depleted T cells, or PBMCs.

The V gene lost 8 bases and the J gene lost 8 bases, with 16 bases spanning the gap. The CDR3 contains 13 residues. The V gene's germline CDR1 is LNHDA and CDR2 SQIVND (reference sequence). The method was immunoSEQ multiplex PCR; TCRdb's version includes in-frame clones alone and lacks a portion of them. The sample consists of over 120,000 clones, about 87% of them appearing once. The clonotype was recovered from a woman between 50 and 59 years old with active or convalescent COVID-19. The sample was peripheral blood. This chain uses TRBV19 with TRBJ1-5, with D perhaps TRBD1 (5 bases). CDR3 sequence reads: CASGGPGREPQHF. In nucleotides, the CDR3 is TGTGCCAGTGGAGGGCCGGGCAGGGAGCCCCAGCATTTT.